This T cell receptor beta chain was found in a study of shared clonotypes between healthy human individuals. As defined, naive CD8 cells were CD45RO-negative and positively selected for CCR7, with terminally differentiated effector memory CD45RA+ cells excluded. The protocol was immunoSEQ multiplex PCR, while the TCRdb copy is restricted to in-frame clones and leaves out a portion. This sample has hundreds of thousands of clones; about 95% occur once, and the top ten carry 0.11%. The specimen sequenced was naive CD8+ T cells sorted from blood. This clonotype was obtained from a woman under 40 in good health.

The CDR3 DNA sequence: TGTGCCTGGGGGACAGTAAATAGCAATCAGCCCCAGCATTTT. This translates into CAWGTVNSNQPQHF. This chain uses TRBV30 with TRBJ1-5; the match to TRBD1 covers 7 bases. Germline CDR1 GTSNPN, CDR2 SVGIG (reference sequence). This CDR3 comprises 14 residues. J was trimmed by 0 bases and V by 5 bases; bases with no gene match: 4.